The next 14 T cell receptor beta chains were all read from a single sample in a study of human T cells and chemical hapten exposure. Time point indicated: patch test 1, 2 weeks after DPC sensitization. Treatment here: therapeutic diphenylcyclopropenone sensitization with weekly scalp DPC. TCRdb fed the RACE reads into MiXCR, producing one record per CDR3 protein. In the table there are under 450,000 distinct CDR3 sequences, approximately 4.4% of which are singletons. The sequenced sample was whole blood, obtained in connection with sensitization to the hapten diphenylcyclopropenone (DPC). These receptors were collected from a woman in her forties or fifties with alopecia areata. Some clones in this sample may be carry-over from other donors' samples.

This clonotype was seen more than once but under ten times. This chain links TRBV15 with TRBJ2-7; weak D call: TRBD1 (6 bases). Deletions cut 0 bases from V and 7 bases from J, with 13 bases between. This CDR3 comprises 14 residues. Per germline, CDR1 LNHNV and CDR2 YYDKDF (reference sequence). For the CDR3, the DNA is TGTGCCACCAGCAGAGATCTGGGGGCGGGTGAGCAGTACTTC. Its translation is CATSRDLGAGEQYF.

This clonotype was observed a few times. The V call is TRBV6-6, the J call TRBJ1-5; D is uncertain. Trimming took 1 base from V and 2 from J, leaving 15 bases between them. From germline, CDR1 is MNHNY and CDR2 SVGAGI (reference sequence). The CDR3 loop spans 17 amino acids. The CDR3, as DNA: TGTGCCAGCAGTTACTTAAGCGTCACCGGGGGCAATCAGCCCCAGCATTTT. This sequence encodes CASSYLSVTGGNQPQHF.

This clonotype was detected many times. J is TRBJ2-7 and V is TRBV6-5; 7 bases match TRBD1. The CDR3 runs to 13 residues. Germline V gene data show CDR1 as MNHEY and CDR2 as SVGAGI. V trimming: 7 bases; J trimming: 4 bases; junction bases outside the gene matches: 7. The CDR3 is CASNRGGGYEQYF. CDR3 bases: TGTGCCAGCAATAGAGGGGGCGGATACGAGCAGTACTTC.

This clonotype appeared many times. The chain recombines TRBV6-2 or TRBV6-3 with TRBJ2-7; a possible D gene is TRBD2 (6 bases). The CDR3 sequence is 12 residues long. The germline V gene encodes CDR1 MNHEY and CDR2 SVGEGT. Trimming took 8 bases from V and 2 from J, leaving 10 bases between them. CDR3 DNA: TGTGCCAGCGAGGGACTTACCTACGAGCAGTACTTC. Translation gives CASEGLTYEQYF.

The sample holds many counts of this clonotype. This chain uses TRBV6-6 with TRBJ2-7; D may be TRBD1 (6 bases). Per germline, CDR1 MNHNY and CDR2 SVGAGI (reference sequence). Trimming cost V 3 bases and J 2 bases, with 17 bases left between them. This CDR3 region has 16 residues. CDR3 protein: CASSYRDWQGPYEQYF. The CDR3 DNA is TGTGCCAGCAGTTATAGAGATTGGCAGGGGCCCTACGAGCAGTACTTC.

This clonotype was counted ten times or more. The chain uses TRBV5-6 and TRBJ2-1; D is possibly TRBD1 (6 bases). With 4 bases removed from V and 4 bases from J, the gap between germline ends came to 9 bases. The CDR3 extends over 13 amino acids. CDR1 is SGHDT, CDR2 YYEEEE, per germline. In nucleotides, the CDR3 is TGTGCCAGCAGCGGGGACACATACAATGAGCAGTTCTTC. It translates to CASSGDTYNEQFF.

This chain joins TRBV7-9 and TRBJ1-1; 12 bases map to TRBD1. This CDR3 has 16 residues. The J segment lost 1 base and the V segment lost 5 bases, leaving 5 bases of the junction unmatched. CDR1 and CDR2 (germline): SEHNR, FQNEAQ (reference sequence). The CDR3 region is CASSPQGQGANTEAFF. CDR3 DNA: TGTGCCAGCAGCCCCCAGGGACAGGGGGCGAACACTGAAGCTTTCTTT.

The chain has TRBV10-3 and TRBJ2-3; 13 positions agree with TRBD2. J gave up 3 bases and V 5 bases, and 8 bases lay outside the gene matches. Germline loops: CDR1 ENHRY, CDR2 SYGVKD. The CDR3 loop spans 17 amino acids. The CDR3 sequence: CAISTTPGLAGTDTQYF. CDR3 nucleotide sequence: TGTGCCATCAGTACCACCCCGGGACTAGCGGGGACAGATACGCAGTATTTT.

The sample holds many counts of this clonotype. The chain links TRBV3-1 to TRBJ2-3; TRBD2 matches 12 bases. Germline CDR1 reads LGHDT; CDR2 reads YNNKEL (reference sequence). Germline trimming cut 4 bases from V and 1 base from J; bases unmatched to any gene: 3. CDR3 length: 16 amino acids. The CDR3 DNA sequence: TGTGCCAGCAGCCGCCGACTAGCGGGGGGCACAGATACGCAGTATTTT. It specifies CASSRRLAGGTDTQYF.

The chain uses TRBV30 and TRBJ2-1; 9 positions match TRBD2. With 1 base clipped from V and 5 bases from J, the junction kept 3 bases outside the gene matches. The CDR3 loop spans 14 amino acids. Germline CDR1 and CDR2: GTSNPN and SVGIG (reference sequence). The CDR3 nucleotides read TGTGCCTGGAGTGAGGCTAGCGGGAACAATGAGCAGTTCTTC. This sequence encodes CAWSEASGNNEQFF.

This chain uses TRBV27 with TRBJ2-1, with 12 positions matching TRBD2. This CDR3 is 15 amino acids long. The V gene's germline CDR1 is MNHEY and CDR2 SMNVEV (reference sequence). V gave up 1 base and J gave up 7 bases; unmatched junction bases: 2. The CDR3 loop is CASSLLLAGGNEQFF. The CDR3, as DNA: TGTGCCAGCAGTTTATTACTAGCGGGGGGAAATGAGCAGTTCTTC.

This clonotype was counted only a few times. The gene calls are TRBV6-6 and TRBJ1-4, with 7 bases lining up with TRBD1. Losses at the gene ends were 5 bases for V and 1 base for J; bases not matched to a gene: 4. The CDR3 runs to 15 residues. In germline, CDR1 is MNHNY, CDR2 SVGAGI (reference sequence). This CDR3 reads CASSNNRGTNEKLFF. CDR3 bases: TGTGCCAGCAGTAACAACAGGGGAACTAATGAAAAACTGTTTTTT.

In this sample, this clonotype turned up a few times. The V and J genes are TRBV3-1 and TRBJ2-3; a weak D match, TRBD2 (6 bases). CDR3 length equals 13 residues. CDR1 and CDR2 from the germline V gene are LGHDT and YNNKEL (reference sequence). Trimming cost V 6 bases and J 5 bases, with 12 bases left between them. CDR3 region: CASRPPGGDTQYF. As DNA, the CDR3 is TGTGCCAGCAGGCCTCCCGGGGGAGATACGCAGTATTTT.

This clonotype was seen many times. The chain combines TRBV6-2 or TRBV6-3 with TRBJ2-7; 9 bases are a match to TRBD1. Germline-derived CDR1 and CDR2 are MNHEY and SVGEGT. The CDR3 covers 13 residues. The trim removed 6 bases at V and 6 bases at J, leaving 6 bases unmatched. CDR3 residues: CASSRDRVSEQYF. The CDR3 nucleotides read TGTGCCAGCAGCCGGGACAGGGTGTCCGAGCAGTACTTC.